These T cell receptor beta chains were read from a single sample in a study of blood T cell repertoires in COVID-19. Libraries were prepared by immunoSEQ multiplex PCR; TCRdb keeps only in-frame clonotypes and omits some of them. Among 150,000 to 190,000 clones listed, approximately 80% were seen once. Sequenced input: peripheral blood. The receptors stem from a woman older than 75 with acute or convalescent COVID-19. Each CDR3 is given with its conserved first and last residue. Fields, in order: clone size, J gene, D gene, V gene, CDR3 DNA, CDR3 protein. D genes are given only for firm matches. Not all rows give a size; the values are once, few, many and, for expanded clones, a class.

NA	TRBJ1-1	TRBD1	TRBV7-8	TGTGCCAGCAGCACCGGACAGGGACTCCTTGTCGGCACTGAAGCTTTCTTT	CASSTGQGLLVGTEAFF
NA	TRBJ1-6	NA	TRBV18	TGTGCCAGCTCATCCAGCAGGGGTTCCGACTCACCCCTCCACTTT	CASSSSRGSDSPLHF
NA	TRBJ1-5	NA	TRBV30	TGTGCCTGGAGTGGGCAGGGAAATCAGCCCCAGCATTTT	CAWSGQGNQPQHF
NA	TRBJ1-5	TRBD1	TRBV7-2	TGTGCCAGCAGCCCAAACACAGGGGCGGGACAGCCCCAGCATTTT	CASSPNTGAGQPQHF
NA	TRBJ1-1	NA	TRBV27	TGTGCCAGCAGTTTATCCCCCCTACTGGTTGGCACTGAAGCTTTCTTT	CASSLSPLLVGTEAFF
few	TRBJ1-3	NA	TRBV30	TGTGCCTGGAGTGTATCCGTATTCTCTGGAAACACCATATATTTT	CAWSVSVFSGNTIYF
NA	TRBJ2-2	TRBD1	TRBV18	TGTGCCAGCTCGGCCGGGACAGGAGTCCCCGGGGAGCTGTTTTTT	CASSAGTGVPGELFF
NA	TRBJ1-4	NA	TRBV5-6	TGTGCCAGCAGCAAACGCGGGAGCGCGGCGTATAATGAAAAACTGTTTTTT	CASSKRGSAAYNEKLFF
once	TRBJ1-5	NA	TRBV7-9	TGTGCCAGCAGCTTATCAGGGGATCAGCCCCAGCATTTT	CASSLSGDQPQHF
NA	TRBJ2-7	TRBD1	TRBV5-1	TGCGCCAGCAGCACCGGACAGGGCTCCTACGAGCAGTACTTC	CASSTGQGSYEQYF
NA	TRBJ2-3	NA	TRBV5-5	TGTGCCACCGGGGGAAGCAGGGGGGCAGATACGCAGTATTTT	CATGGSRGADTQYF
once	TRBJ2-2	NA	TRBV11-2	TGTGCCAGCAGCCCCTGGCAGGGTGGGGCCGGGGAGCTGTTTTTT	CASSPWQGGAGELFF
once	TRBJ2-6	NA	TRBV3-1/TRBV3-2	TGTGCCAGCAGCTTCGTCTCACTTTTCTCTGGGGCCAACGTCCTGACTTTC	CASSFVSLFSGANVLTF
NA	TRBJ2-2	TRBD2	TRBV7-3	TGTGCCAGCAGCTTAGTCGCGGGGGGTCCCGGGGAGCTGTTTTTT	CASSLVAGGPGELFF
once	TRBJ2-5	NA	TRBV18	TGTGCCAGCTCACCGAACAGGGCAGAGACCCAGTACTTC	CASSPNRAETQYF
NA	TRBJ1-4	NA	TRBV14	TGTGCCAGCAGTCAACAGGCACACCCCCGGGAAAAACTGTTTTTT	CASSQQAHPREKLFF